One and the same sample provided the 15 T cell receptor beta chains below, sequenced in a study of beta chain features in type 1 diabetes (dated by TCRdb to 2016 to 2018). Study-wide conclusions, independent of this receptor: In all four CD4+ subsets, TCRB CDR3 length was moderately but significantly shorter in type 1 diabetes patients.

Receptor libraries were prepared by the immunoSEQ multiplex PCR assay. The High Capacity cDNA Reverse Transcription Kit was used to reverse transcribe all of the isolated RNA, meaning that expressed TCRB transcripts were what got sequenced. The immuneACCESS repertoire file appears here via TCRdb, limited to in-frame rearrangements. These files lack a portion of the clones; in checked studies, under half of the deficit traces to unresolved V genes, and the cause of the others is not known. Present in this sample are 55,000 to 80,000 clones, about 50% of which were seen just once. The ten most abundant clones make up 0.65% to 0.85% of the sample. Their specific antigens are unknown. Sequenced: central memory CD4+ T cells from blood. Receptors were obtained from a man aged 25 to 40 with type 1 diabetes.

This clone has only a few counts. The J gene is TRBJ1-1, the V gene TRBV7-2; weak D call: TRBD1 (6 bases). The CDR3 sequence is 15 residues long. Germline V lookup: CDR1 SGHTA, CDR2 FQGNSA. V lost 5 bases and J lost 1, with 14 bases in between. The CDR3: CASSNRQDPNTEAFF. DNA for the CDR3: TGTGCCAGCAGCAACAGACAGGACCCGAACACTGAAGCTTTCTTT. The full variable domain, completed using reference TRBV7-2 and TRBJ1-1, is GAGVSQSPSNKVTEKGKDVELRCDPISGHTALYWYRQSLGQGLEFLIYFQGNSAPDKSGLPSDRFSAERTGGSVSTLTIQRTQQEDSAVYLCASSNRQDPNTEAFFGQGTRLTVV.

This chain joins TRBV5-5 and TRBJ2-1; 10 bases map to TRBD2. The V gene's germline CDR1 is SGHKS and CDR2 YYEKEE (reference sequence). The CDR3 is 16 residues long. V lost 5 bases, J lost 8 bases, and 13 bases stayed unmatched. CDR3: CASSLAGEVSFDEQFF. The CDR3, as DNA: TGTGCCAGCAGTCTAGCGGGAGAAGTCAGTTTTGATGAGCAGTTCTTC.

This clone has just one count. This chain links TRBV12-5 with TRBJ1-5, with a possible D match to TRBD1 (6 bases). The CDR3 totals 17 residues. Germline-derived CDR1 and CDR2 are LGHNT and FRNRAP. V gave up 1 base and J gave up 1 base, with 14 bases separating them. As DNA, the CDR3 is TGTGCTAGTGGTTTGGGACAGGCCGTCGGAAGCAATCAGCCCCAGCATTTT. It translates to CASGLGQAVGSNQPQHF.

The chain uses TRBV2 and TRBJ2-7, with D maybe TRBD2 (5 bases). CDR3 size: 14 residues. V was pared by 6 bases and J by 0 bases, with 12 bases between. CDR1 and CDR2 from the germline V gene are SNHLY and FYNNEI. The CDR3 DNA sequence: TGTGCCAGCAGCCGGACTGTGAGCTCCTACGAGCAGTACTTC. Protein product: CASSRTVSSYEQYF.

This clone was seen more than once but under ten times. The rearrangement links TRBV2 to TRBJ2-7; 9 bases are a match to TRBD2. This CDR3 has 15 amino acids. Per germline, CDR1 SNHLY and CDR2 FYNNEI. V shed 2 bases, J shed 4 bases, and the junction held 6 bases outside the gene matches. CDR3 region: CASSERREGLYEQYF. In nucleotides, the CDR3 is TGTGCCAGCAGTGAACGGCGGGAGGGCTTGTACGAGCAGTACTTC.

This clone was recorded a few times. The chain recombines TRBV7-9 with TRBJ1-1; tentative D call: TRBD1 (6 bases). There are 15 residues in the CDR3. Trimming cost V 6 bases and J 1 base, with 15 bases left between them. Germline V gene lookup returns CDR1 SEHNR and CDR2 FQNEAQ (reference sequence). The CDR3 here is CASRQGGGPNTEAFF. Here the CDR3 DNA reads TGTGCCAGCAGACAAGGGGGGGGTCCGAACACTGAAGCTTTCTTT.

This clone was detected only a few times. CDR3 DNA sequence: TGCGCCAGCAGCATGGGACTAGCGGGAGGAGAGACCCAGTACTTC. Protein product: CASSMGLAGGETQYF. The chain combines TRBV5-1 with TRBJ2-5, with 15 bases aligning to TRBD2. V lost 4 bases and J lost 4; bases outside the gene matches: 2. This CDR3 contains 15 residues. The germline V gene encodes CDR1 SGHRS and CDR2 YFSETQ.

This clone has more than one count but fewer than ten. The chain is built from TRBV14 and TRBJ2-3; D is possibly TRBD2 (6 bases). The CDR3 contains 13 residues. From germline, CDR1 is SGHDN and CDR2 FVKESK. V was shortened by 0 bases and J by 10 bases, with 11 bases between the two germline ends. CDR3 sequence reads: CASSQDLGGPQYF. CDR3 DNA: TGTGCCAGCAGCCAAGATCTGGGGGGACCGCAGTATTTT.

The chain links TRBV6-5 to TRBJ2-2; 7 nucleotides line up with TRBD2. The trim removed 4 bases at V and 3 bases at J, leaving 5 bases unmatched. The CDR3 length is 15 residues. The germline CDR1 and CDR2 sequences are MNHEY and SVGAGI. CDR3 DNA: TGTGCCAGCAGTTGGGGGGGAGGAGACACCGGGGAGCTGTTTTTT. Amino acid sequence: CASSWGGGDTGELFF.

The chain joins TRBV9 to TRBJ2-5; 7 bases fit TRBD2. Per the germline V gene, CDR1 is SGDLS and CDR2 is YYNGEE. The CDR3 is made up of 17 amino acids. Trimming cost V 0 bases and J 4 bases; bases outside gene matches: 12. The DNA for the CDR3 is TGTGCCAGCAGCGTAGAACCGGGAGGACGGGGCGGAGAGACCCAGTACTTC. This sequence encodes CASSVEPGGRGGETQYF.

In its sample, this clone was seen once. V usage is TRBV19 and J usage is TRBJ2-3; unclear D gene. Per germline, CDR1 LNHDA and CDR2 SQIVND (reference sequence). Trimming took 2 bases from V and 2 from J, leaving 11 bases between them. The CDR3 extends over 15 amino acids. CDR3: CASSISGGLTDTQYF. The CDR3 nucleotides read TGTGCCAGTAGTATATCCGGTGGGCTCACAGATACGCAGTATTTT. Variable domain in full (rest from reference TRBV19 and TRBJ2-3): DGGITQSPKYLFRKEGQNVTLSCEQNLNHDAMYWYRQDPGQGLRLIYYSQIVNDFQKGDIAEGYSVSREKKESFPLTVTSAQKNPTAFYLCASSISGGLTDTQYFGPGTRLTVL.

CDR3 loop: CAWSRSSAFF. Written as DNA, the CDR3 is TGTGCCTGGAGTCGGTCAAGTGCTTTCTTT. The chain has TRBV30 and TRBJ1-1; no reliable D call. Trimming removed 2 bases at V and 11 bases at J, with 9 bases between. This CDR3 comprises 10 residues. CDR1 GTSNPN and CDR2 SVGIG come from the germline V gene (reference sequence).

As concerns this clone: No conserved phenylalanine or tryptophan ends this CDR3, so it is likely a read error. V and J are TRBV5-1 and TRBJ1-1, with 10 bases that match TRBD1. V was clipped by 0 bases and J by 11 bases; unmatched bases: 13. CDR3 length: 16 residues. The germline CDR1 and CDR2 sequences are SGHRS and YFSETQ. In nucleotides, the CDR3 is TGCGCCAGCAGCTTGGACGCTGCCGGGACAGGGGTAGGTGCTTTCTTG. It yields the protein CASSLDAAGTGVGAFL.

This clone was recorded a few times. The chain combines TRBV27 with TRBJ2-5, with TRBD2 matching over 7 bases. V was pared by 9 bases and J by 2 bases, with 12 bases of the junction left unmatched. The CDR3 consists of 15 residues. CDR1 is MNHEY, CDR2 SMNVEV, per germline (reference sequence). The CDR3 protein is CARPRLARRQETQYF. The DNA for the CDR3 is TGTGCCAGACCTAGACTAGCCCGGAGGCAAGAGACCCAGTACTTC.

The chain uses TRBV4-1 and TRBJ2-7; no clear D gene. Germline V gene data show CDR1 as MGHRA and CDR2 as YSYEKL. The germline V and J ends were trimmed by 0 bases and 2 bases, with 8 bases remaining between them. The CDR3 length is 14 residues. As DNA, the CDR3 is TGCGCCAGCAGCCAAGATTCTGGGCCCTACGAGCAGTACTTC. Protein: CASSQDSGPYEQYF.